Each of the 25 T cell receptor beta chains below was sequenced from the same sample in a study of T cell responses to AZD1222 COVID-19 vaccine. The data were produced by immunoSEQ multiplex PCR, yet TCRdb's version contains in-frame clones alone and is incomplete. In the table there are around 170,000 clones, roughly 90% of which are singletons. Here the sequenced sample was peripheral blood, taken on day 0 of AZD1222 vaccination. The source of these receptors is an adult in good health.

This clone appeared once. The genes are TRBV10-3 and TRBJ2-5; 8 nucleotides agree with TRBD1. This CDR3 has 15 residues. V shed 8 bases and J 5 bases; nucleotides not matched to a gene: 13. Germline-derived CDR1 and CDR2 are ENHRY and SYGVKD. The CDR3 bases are TGTGCCATCTCCGAGGGGCAGGGGGCGCGTGAGACCCAGTACTTC. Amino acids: CAISEGQGARETQYF.

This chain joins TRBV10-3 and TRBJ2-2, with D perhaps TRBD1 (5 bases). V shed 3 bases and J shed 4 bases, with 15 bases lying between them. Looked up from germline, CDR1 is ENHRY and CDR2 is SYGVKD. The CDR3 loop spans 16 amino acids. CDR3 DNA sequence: TGTGCCATCAGTGAAGGTTGGGGCCAGGCCACCGGGGAGCTGTTTTTT. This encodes CAISEGWGQATGELFF.

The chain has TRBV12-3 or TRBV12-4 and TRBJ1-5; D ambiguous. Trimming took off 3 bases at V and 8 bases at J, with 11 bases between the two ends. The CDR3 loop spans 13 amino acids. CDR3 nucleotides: TGTGCCAGCAGTTTTTATTCAGGCGAGCCCCAGCATTTT. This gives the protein CASSFYSGEPQHF.

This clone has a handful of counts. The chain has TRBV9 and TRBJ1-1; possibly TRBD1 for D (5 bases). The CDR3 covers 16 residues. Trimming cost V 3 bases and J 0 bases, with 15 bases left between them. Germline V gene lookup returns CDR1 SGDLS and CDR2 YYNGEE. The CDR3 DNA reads TGTGCCAGCAGCGCACCCCTGGGAGGGGTGAACACTGAAGCTTTCTTT. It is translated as CASSAPLGGVNTEAFF.

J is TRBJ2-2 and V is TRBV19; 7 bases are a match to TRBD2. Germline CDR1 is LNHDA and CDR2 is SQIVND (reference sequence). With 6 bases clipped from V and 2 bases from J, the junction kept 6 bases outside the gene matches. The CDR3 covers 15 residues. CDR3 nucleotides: TGTGCCAGTAGCGAACCGGGGGGAAACACCGGGGAGCTGTTTTTT. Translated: CASSEPGGNTGELFF.

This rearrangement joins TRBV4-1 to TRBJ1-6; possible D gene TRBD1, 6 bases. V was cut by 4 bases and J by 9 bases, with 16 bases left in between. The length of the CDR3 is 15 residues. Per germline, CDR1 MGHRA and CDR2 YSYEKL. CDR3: CASSLRDTMGSPLHF. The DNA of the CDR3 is TGCGCCAGCAGCCTTAGGGACACGATGGGTTCACCCCTCCACTTT.

The CDR3 loop is CASSSGQGGVYSNQPQHF. The DNA for the CDR3 is TGTGCCAGCAGCTCCGGACAGGGGGGGGTTTATAGCAATCAGCCCCAGCATTTT. This chain links TRBV28 with TRBJ1-5, with TRBD1 identical over 10 bases. This CDR3 is built from 18 residues. The ends lost 6 bases at V and 0 bases at J; junction bases unmatched: 11. Germline CDR1 and CDR2: MDHEN and SYDVKM.

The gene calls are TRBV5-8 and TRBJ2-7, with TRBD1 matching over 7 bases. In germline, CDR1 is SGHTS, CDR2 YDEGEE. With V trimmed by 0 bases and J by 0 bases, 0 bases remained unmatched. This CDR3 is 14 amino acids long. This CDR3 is CASSLGQGSYEQYF. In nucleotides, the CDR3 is TGTGCCAGCAGCTTGGGACAGGGCTCCTACGAGCAGTACTTC.

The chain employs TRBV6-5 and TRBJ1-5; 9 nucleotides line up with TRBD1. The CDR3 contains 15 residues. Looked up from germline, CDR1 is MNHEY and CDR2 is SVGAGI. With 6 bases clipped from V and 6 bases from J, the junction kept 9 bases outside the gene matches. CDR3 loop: CASRPNRGRLQPQHF. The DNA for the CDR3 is TGTGCCAGCAGACCTAACAGGGGGCGGCTTCAGCCCCAGCATTTT.

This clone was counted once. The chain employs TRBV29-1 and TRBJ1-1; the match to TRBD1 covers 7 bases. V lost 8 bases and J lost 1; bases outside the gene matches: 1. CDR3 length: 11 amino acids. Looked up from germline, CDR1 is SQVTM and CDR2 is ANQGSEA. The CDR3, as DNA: TGCAGCCACAGGGGGAACACTGAAGCTTTCTTT. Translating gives CSHRGNTEAFF.

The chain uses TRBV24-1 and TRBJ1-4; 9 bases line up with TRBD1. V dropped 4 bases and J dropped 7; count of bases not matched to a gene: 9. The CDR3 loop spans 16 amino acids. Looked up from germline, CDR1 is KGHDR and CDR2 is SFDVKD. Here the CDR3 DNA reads TGTGCCACCAGTGAGACGACAGGGGGAGCGGCTGAAAAACTGTTTTTT. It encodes CATSETTGGAAEKLFF.

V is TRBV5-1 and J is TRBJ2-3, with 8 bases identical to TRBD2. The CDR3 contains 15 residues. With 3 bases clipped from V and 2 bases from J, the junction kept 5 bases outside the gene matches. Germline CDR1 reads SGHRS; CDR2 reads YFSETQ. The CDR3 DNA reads TGCGCCAGCAGCTGGCGGGGGGTGTTCACAGATACGCAGTATTTT. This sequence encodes CASSWRGVFTDTQYF.

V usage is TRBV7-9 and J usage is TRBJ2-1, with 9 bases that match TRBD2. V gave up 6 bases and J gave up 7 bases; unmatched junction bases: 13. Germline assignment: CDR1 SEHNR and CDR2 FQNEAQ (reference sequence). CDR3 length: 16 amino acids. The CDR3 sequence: CASRPTSGRQKNEQFF. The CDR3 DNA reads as TGTGCCAGCAGGCCGACTAGCGGACGACAAAAAAATGAGCAGTTCTTC.

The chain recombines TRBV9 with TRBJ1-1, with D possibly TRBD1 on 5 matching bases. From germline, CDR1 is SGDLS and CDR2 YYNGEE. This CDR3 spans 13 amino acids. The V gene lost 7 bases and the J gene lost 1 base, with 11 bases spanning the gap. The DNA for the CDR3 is TGTGCCAGCTGTCGGGGCTCGAACACTGAAGCTTTCTTT. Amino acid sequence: CASCRGSNTEAFF.

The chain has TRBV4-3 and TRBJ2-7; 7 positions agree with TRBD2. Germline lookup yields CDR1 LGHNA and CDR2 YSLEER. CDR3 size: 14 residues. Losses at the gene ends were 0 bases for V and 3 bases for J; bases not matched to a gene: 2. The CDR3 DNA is TGCGCCAGCAGCCAAGATGAGCGGGGCTACGAGCAGTACTTC. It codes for CASSQDERGYEQYF.

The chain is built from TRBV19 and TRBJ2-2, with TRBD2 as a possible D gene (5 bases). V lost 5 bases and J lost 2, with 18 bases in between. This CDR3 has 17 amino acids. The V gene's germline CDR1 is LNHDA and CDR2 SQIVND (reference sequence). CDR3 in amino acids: CASSPWRLGPNTGELFF. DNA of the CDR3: TGTGCCAGTAGTCCCTGGAGGCTCGGGCCAAACACCGGGGAGCTGTTTTTT.

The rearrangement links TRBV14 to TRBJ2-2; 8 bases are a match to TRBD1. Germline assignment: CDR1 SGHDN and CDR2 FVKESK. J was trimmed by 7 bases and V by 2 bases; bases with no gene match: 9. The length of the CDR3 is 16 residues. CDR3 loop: CASSQTDRGRGGELFF. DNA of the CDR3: TGTGCCAGCAGCCAAACAGACAGGGGCCGAGGCGGGGAGCTGTTTTTT.

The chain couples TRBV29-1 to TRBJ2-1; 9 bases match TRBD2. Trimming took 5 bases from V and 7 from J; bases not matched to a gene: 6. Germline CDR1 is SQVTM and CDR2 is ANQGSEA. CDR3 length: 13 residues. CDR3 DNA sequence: TGCAGCGTTATAGCGGGAGTTCGAAATGAGCAGTTCTTC. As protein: CSVIAGVRNEQFF.

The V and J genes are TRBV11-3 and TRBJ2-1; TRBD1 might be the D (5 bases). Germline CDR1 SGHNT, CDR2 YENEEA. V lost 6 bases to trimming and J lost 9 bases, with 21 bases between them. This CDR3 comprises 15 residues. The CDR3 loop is CASSYGARTVGEQFF. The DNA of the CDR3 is TGTGCCAGCAGTTATGGGGCTAGAACGGTGGGTGAGCAGTTCTTC. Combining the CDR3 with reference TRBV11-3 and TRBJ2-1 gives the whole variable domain EAGVVQSPRYKIIEKKQPVAFWCNPISGHNTLYWYLQNLGQGPELLIRYENEEAVDDSQLPKDRFSAERLKGVDSTLKIQPAELGDSAVYLCASSYGARTVGEQFFGPGTRLTVL.

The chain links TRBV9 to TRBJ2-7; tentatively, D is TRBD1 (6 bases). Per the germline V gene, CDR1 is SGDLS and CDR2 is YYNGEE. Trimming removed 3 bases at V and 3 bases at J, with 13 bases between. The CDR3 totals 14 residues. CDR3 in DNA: TGTGCCAGCAGCGCAGGGGACCTCAACTACGAGCAGTACTTC. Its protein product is CASSAGDLNYEQYF. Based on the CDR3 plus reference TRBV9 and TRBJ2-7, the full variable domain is DSGVTQTPKHLITATGQRVTLRCSPRSGDLSVYWYQQSLDQGLQFLIQYYNGEERAKGNILERFSAQQFPDLHSELNLSSLELGDSALYFCASSAGDLNYEQYFGPGTRLTVT.

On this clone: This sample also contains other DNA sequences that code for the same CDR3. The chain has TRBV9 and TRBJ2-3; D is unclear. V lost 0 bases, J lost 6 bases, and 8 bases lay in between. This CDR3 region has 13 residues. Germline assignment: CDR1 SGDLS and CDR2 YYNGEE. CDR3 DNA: TGTGCCAGCAGCGTAGGGGGTTCGGATACGCAGTATTTT. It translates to CASSVGGSDTQYF.

The CDR3 spells CASSPEGGPREQYF. The CDR3 coding sequence is TGTGCCAGCTCACCCGAGGGAGGGCCAAGAGAGCAGTACTTC. The genes are TRBV18 and TRBJ2-7; TRBD2 matches 7 bases. V lost 3 bases and J lost 7; bases outside the gene matches: 9. The length of the CDR3 is 14 residues. The germline gives CDR1 KGHSH, CDR2 LQKENI.

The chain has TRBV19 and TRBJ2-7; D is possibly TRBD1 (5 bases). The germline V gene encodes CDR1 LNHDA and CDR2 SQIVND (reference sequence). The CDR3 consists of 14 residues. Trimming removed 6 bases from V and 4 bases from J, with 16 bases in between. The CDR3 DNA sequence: TGTGCCAGTAGGCCCACAGGTTCCAGGTACGAGCAGTACTTC. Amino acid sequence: CASRPTGSRYEQYF.

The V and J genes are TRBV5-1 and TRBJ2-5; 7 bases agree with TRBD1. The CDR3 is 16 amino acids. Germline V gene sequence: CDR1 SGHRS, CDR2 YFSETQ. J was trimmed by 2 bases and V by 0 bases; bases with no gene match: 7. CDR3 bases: TGCGCCAGCAGCTTGGCCTCTAGGACAGGTCAAGAGACCCAGTACTTC. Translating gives CASSLASRTGQETQYF.

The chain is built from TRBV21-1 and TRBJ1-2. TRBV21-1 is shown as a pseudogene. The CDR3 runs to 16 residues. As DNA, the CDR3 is TGTGCCAGCAGCCAATTTAAAGGGGAGAAGGGCGATGGCTACACCTTC. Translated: CASSQFKGEKGDGYTF.